The next 26 T cell receptor beta chains were all read from a single sample in a study of T-cell memory formation after mild COVID-19. TCRdb fed the 5' RACE reads into MiXCR, producing one record per CDR3 protein. The sample consists of about 440,000 distinct CDR3 sequences, 20% of them appearing once. Input material: PBMCs or a T cell subset sorted from them (not recorded which). These receptors were taken from an adult woman who had mild COVID-19 (a few samples of this study predate the infection). Cell type and time point are not known.

This clonotype was seen a handful of times. The V and J genes are TRBV20-1 and TRBJ1-4, with no clear D. Germline assignment: CDR1 DFQATT and CDR2 SNEGSKA (reference sequence). V was shortened by 0 bases and J by 4 bases, with 6 bases between the two germline ends. CDR3 length: 13 amino acids. In DNA, the CDR3 is TGCAGTGCTAGAGATATCGTTAATGAAAAACTGTTTTTT. Its translation is CSARDIVNEKLFF.

This chain connects TRBV5-6 to TRBJ2-3; D ambiguous. Germline values: CDR1 SGHDT, CDR2 YYEEEE. This CDR3 region has 14 residues. Trimming pared 2 bases from V and 1 base from J, leaving 8 bases between. This CDR3 reads CASSFEYGTDTQYF. The CDR3 DNA reads TGTGCCAGCAGCTTCGAGTACGGCACAGATACGCAGTATTTT.

In its sample, this clonotype was seen a few times. This chain joins TRBV6-2 or TRBV6-3 and TRBJ2-6; 7 nucleotides match TRBD2. The germline CDR1 and CDR2 sequences are MNHEY and SVGEGT. CDR3 length equals 18 residues. V dropped 5 bases and J dropped 3; count of bases not matched to a gene: 13. CDR3 sequence (DNA): TGTGCCAGCAGTCACGGACTAGTCGGGGGAGGTGGGGCCAACGTCCTGACTTTC. Translation: CASSHGLVGGGGANVLTF.

The chain links TRBV27 to TRBJ1-6, with D possibly matching TRBD1 (6 bases). Germline V gene lookup returns CDR1 MNHEY and CDR2 SMNVEV (reference sequence). The CDR3 is made up of 14 amino acids. Trimming left V 3 bases short and J 7 bases short, with 10 bases between. CDR3 sequence (DNA): TGTGCCAGCAGTTTTGAAGGGGGGAATTCACCCCTCCACTTT. Translated, it gives CASSFEGGNSPLHF.

This clonotype was seen more than once but under ten times. The CDR3 loop is CAIRDGSTDTQYF. CDR3 coding DNA: TGTGCCATCAGGGACGGTAGCACAGATACGCAGTATTTT. The chain carries TRBV10-3 and TRBJ2-3, with D unresolved. Trimming shortened V by 6 bases and J by 0 bases, and 7 bases separated the two germline ends. The CDR3 runs 13 residues. From germline, CDR1 is ENHRY and CDR2 SYGVKD.

The V gene is TRBV6-1, the J gene TRBJ1-2, with TRBD1 matching 10 bases. Germline V lookup: CDR1 MNHNS, CDR2 SASEGT. The CDR3 length is 14 residues. V shed 9 bases, J shed 2 bases, and the junction held 6 bases outside the gene matches. CDR3 bases: TGTGCCAGTGTAAGGGACAGGGGAAACTATGGCTACACCTTC. This translates into CASVRDRGNYGYTF.

This clonotype has a single count. This chain connects TRBV11-2 to TRBJ2-5; D possibly matches TRBD1 or TRBD2 (5 bases each). CDR1 is SGHAT, CDR2 FQNNGV, per germline. Trimming pared 5 bases from V and 5 bases from J, leaving 24 bases between. CDR3 length equals 17 residues. CDR3 region: CASSLLGDGPSKETQYF. The CDR3 DNA reads TGTGCCAGCAGCCTTCTAGGGGACGGACCCAGTAAGGAGACCCAGTACTTC.

This clonotype was found a few times. V usage is TRBV12-3 or TRBV12-4 and J usage is TRBJ1-5; the D is unclear. This CDR3 comprises 13 residues. The V gene lost 6 bases and the J gene lost 5 bases, with 11 bases spanning the gap. The CDR3 DNA reads as TGTGCCAGCAGCCCGAGGCGCGATCAGCCCCAGCATTTT. As protein: CASSPRRDQPQHF.

The chain combines TRBV29-1 with TRBJ2-7; 8 nucleotides match TRBD2. CDR3 length: 17 residues. Trimming cost V 6 bases and J 5 bases; bases outside gene matches: 21. From germline, CDR1 is SQVTM and CDR2 ANQGSEA. CDR3 residues: CSVKYQLKAGVGHEQYF. CDR3 DNA: TGCAGCGTGAAATACCAGCTAAAAGCGGGAGTAGGCCACGAGCAGTACTTC.

This clonotype was recorded a few times. V gene TRBV2 combines with J gene TRBJ2-3; D possibly corresponds to TRBD2 (7 bases). The length of the CDR3 is 14 residues. V was trimmed by 4 bases and J by 6 bases, leaving 14 bases between them. Germline-derived CDR1 and CDR2 are SNHLY and FYNNEI. The DNA of the CDR3 is TGTGCCAGCAGTGTGGGGGGGGCCCTGGATACGCAGTATTTT. Translated: CASSVGGALDTQYF.

This clonotype was seen only a few times. The chain has TRBV5-1 and TRBJ1-4; 8 bases are a match to TRBD1. Germline values: CDR1 SGHRS, CDR2 YFSETQ. CDR3 length: 16 amino acids. Trimming cost V 4 bases and J 12 bases; bases outside gene matches: 17. The CDR3 DNA is TGCGCCAGCAGCGGACACTTCGGGACAGGTGCCGAAGAACTGTTTTTT. This encodes CASSGHFGTGAEELFF.

This clonotype has just a few counts. J is TRBJ1-2 and V is TRBV27; TRBD1 agrees at 9 bases. Trimming cost V 4 bases and J 14 bases; bases outside gene matches: 11. The CDR3 sequence is 13 residues long. Germline values: CDR1 MNHEY, CDR2 SMNVEV (reference sequence). The CDR3 nucleotides read TGTGCCAGCAGTTCAGACAGGGGGACGGTGTTGACCTTC. It codes for CASSSDRGTVLTF.

This chain links TRBV3-1 with TRBJ1-1; D is unclear. This CDR3 contains 14 residues. V lost 0 bases and J 5 bases, leaving 10 bases between the germline ends. Per the germline V gene, CDR1 is LGHDT and CDR2 is YNNKEL (reference sequence). CDR3 DNA: TGTGCCAGCAGCCAAGACAGGCCGGGGACTGAAGCTTTCTTT. This codes for CASSQDRPGTEAFF.

This clonotype was counted only a few times. This chain uses TRBV24-1 with TRBJ2-7; 9 bases line up with TRBD1. V lost 3 bases, J lost 5 bases, and 7 bases stayed unmatched. The CDR3 sequence is 15 residues long. Germline CDR1 reads KGHDR; CDR2 reads SFDVKD. The CDR3 nucleotides read TGTGCCACCAGTGATCCGGGACAGGGTTTCAACGAGCAGTACTTC. This translates into CATSDPGQGFNEQYF.

CDR3 amino acids: CASSQGNQLYEQYF. CDR3 DNA sequence: TGCGCCAGCAGCCAAGGGAACCAACTATACGAGCAGTACTTC. J is TRBJ2-7 and V is TRBV4-1; D gene unclear. This CDR3 is built from 14 residues. CDR1 MGHRA and CDR2 YSYEKL come from the germline V gene. Trimming left V 1 base short and J 4 bases short, with 11 bases between.

This clonotype was recorded at least ten times. The gene calls are TRBV7-2 and TRBJ2-1, with a weak D call TRBD2 (6 bases). The V end was cut by 5 bases, the J end by 6 bases, with 17 bases between. Germline CDR1 and CDR2: SGHTA and FQGNSA. This CDR3 spans 15 amino acids. CDR3 amino acids: CASSPNALASNEQFF. In DNA form, the CDR3 reads TGTGCCAGCAGCCCGAACGCCCTAGCGAGCAATGAGCAGTTCTTC.

The gene calls are TRBV18 and TRBJ1-2, with D hard to call. V lost 4 bases and J lost 2, with 8 bases in between. The germline V gene encodes CDR1 KGHSH and CDR2 LQKENI. This CDR3 is 13 amino acids long. The CDR3, as DNA: TGTGCCAGCTCACGGGAAATGAACTATGGCTACACCTTC. This codes for CASSREMNYGYTF.

The chain combines TRBV27 with TRBJ2-5, with 8 bases fitting TRBD2. The CDR3 sequence is 16 residues long. V shed 6 bases, J shed 5 bases, and the junction held 14 bases outside the gene matches. CDR1 MNHEY and CDR2 SMNVEV come from the germline V gene (reference sequence). CDR3 DNA sequence: TGTGCCAGCAGGCTTTTCACGGGAGGGCCGTTGGAGACCCAGTACTTC. Protein: CASRLFTGGPLETQYF.

The V gene is TRBV7-3, the J gene TRBJ1-1, with no clear D. The CDR3 totals 13 residues. CDR1 is SGHTA and CDR2 is FQGTGA in the germline V gene. Trimming cost V 6 bases and J 0 bases, with 8 bases left between them. The DNA of the CDR3 is TGTGCCAGCAGTCACGACTTGAACACTGAAGCTTTCTTT. This encodes CASSHDLNTEAFF. The complete variable domain, with remaining parts taken from reference TRBV7-3 and TRBJ1-1, reads GAGVSQTPSNKVTEKGKYVELRCDPISGHTALYWYRQSLGQGPEFLIYFQGTGAADDSGLPNDRFFAVRPEGSVSTLKIQRTERGDSAVYLCASSHDLNTEAFFGQGTRLTVV.

This clonotype was counted between two and nine times. The V and J genes are TRBV6-5 and TRBJ1-6, with D unresolved. Trimming removed 5 bases at V and 0 bases at J, with 8 bases between. Germline CDR1 and CDR2: MNHEY and SVGAGI. This CDR3 is built from 15 residues. In nucleotides, the CDR3 is TGTGCCAGCAGTAGTCAGAGCTCCTATAATTCACCCCTCCACTTT. Protein product: CASSSQSSYNSPLHF.

The V gene is TRBV27, the J gene TRBJ1-1, with a weak D call TRBD1 (5 bases). The V gene lost 3 bases and the J gene lost 6 bases, with 14 bases spanning the gap. The CDR3 covers 14 residues. Germline loops: CDR1 MNHEY, CDR2 SMNVEV (reference sequence). CDR3 bases: TGTGCCAGCAGTTTGGGGAATCGGGGCGCTGAAGCTTTCTTT. Translated, it gives CASSLGNRGAEAFF.

A few counts support this clonotype. This chain joins TRBV4-2 and TRBJ2-5, with D possibly TRBD2 on 5 matching bases. The CDR3 sequence is 16 residues long. V was clipped by 3 bases and J by 2 bases, with 16 bases between them. The germline gives CDR1 LGHNA, CDR2 YNFKEQ. CDR3 region: CASSQGAQLIQETQYF. DNA of the CDR3: TGTGCCAGCAGCCAGGGAGCCCAACTTATTCAAGAGACCCAGTACTTC.

The chain recombines TRBV5-5 with TRBJ2-2, with unresolved D. Germline V gene sequence: CDR1 SGHKS, CDR2 YYEKEE (reference sequence). This CDR3 has 13 amino acids. Trimming pared 0 bases from V and 6 bases from J, leaving 6 bases between. In DNA, the CDR3 is TGTGCCAGCAGCTTGGTGCAGGCCGGGGAGCTGTTTTTT. Its protein product is CASSLVQAGELFF.

The chain joins TRBV27 to TRBJ2-5; 8 nucleotides match TRBD2. Looked up from germline, CDR1 is MNHEY and CDR2 is SMNVEV (reference sequence). With V trimmed by 7 bases and J by 4 bases, 14 bases remained unmatched. The CDR3 spans 16 residues. In DNA, the CDR3 is TGTGCCAGCAACCCCTCGGGAGGGGCTAGGAGAGAGACCCAGTACTTC. This translates into CASNPSGGARRETQYF.

J is TRBJ2-1 and V is TRBV4-1; TRBD2 matches 8 bases. Germline assignment: CDR1 MGHRA and CDR2 YSYEKL. The junction had 7 bases not matched to a gene; V was cut back by 3 bases and J by 0 bases. The CDR3 sequence is 17 residues long. The CDR3 region is CASSHPGGGSSYNEQFF. In DNA form, the CDR3 reads TGCGCCAGCAGCCATCCCGGGGGGGGGAGCTCCTACAATGAGCAGTTCTTC.

This chain uses TRBV20-1 with TRBJ2-1, with 10 positions matching TRBD1. Germline V gene lookup returns CDR1 DFQATT and CDR2 SNEGSKA (reference sequence). The CDR3 is 14 residues long. With V trimmed by 3 bases and J by 6 bases, 5 bases remained unmatched. The CDR3 nucleotides read TGCAGTGCTAGCAGGGGGACAGGGGTCAATGAGCAGTTCTTC. Translation gives CSASRGTGVNEQFF.